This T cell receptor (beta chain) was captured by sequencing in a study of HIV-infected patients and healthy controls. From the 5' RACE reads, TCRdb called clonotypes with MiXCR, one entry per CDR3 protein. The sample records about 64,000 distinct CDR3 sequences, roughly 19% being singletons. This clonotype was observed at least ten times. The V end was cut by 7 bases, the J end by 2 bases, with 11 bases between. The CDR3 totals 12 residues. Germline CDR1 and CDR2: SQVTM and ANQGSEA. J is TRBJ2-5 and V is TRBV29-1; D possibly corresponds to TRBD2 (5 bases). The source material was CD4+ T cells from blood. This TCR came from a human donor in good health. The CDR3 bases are TGCAGCGCCAAGACGGGACAAGAGACCCAGTACTTC. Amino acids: CSAKTGQETQYF.